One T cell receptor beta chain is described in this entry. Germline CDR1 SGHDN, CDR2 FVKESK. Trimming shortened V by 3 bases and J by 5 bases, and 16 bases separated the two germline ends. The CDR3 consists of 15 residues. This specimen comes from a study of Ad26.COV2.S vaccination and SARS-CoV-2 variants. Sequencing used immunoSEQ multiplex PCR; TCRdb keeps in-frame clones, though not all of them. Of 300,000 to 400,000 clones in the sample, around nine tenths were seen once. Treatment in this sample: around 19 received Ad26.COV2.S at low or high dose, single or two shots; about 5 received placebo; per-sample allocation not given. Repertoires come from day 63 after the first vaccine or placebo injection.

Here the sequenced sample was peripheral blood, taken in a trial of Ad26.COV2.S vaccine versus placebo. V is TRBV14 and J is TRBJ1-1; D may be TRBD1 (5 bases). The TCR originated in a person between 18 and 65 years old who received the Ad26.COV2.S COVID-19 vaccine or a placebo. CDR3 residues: CASSHGHAAGTEAFF. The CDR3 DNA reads TGTGCCAGCAGCCATGGACATGCAGCGGGGACTGAAGCTTTCTTT.